This TCR beta chain was documented in a study of pediatric ulcerative colitis. Across the study: Most patients had pancolitis, and two had left-sided colitis. Broader study findings: A couple of patients' blood samples yielded substantially fewer templates. A couple of rectal clonotypes were found only in ulcerative colitis patients, all of them. Rectal pinch biopsies may include blood-derived T cells.

Note on this clone: The antigen is unknown.

Rectal tissue came from one to two pinch biopsies taken at colonoscopy. The CDR3 sequence is 16 residues long. Per the germline V gene, CDR1 is SGHVS and CDR2 is FQNEAQ. V lost 0 bases to trimming and J lost 8 bases, with 16 bases between them. Data came from immunoSEQ multiplex PCR; TCRdb stores just in-frame clones and leaves some out. The table includes around 36,000 clones, roughly 81% detected once. This TCR derives from a boy aged 5-17 years with mild ulcerative colitis. The material sequenced was gut tissue. The chain employs TRBV7-8 and TRBJ1-4; D is possibly TRBD1 (5 bases). The CDR3 spells CASSLARSGAEEKLFF. CDR3 in DNA: TGTGCCAGCAGCTTAGCGCGATCTGGGGCGGAGGAAAAACTGTTTTTT.